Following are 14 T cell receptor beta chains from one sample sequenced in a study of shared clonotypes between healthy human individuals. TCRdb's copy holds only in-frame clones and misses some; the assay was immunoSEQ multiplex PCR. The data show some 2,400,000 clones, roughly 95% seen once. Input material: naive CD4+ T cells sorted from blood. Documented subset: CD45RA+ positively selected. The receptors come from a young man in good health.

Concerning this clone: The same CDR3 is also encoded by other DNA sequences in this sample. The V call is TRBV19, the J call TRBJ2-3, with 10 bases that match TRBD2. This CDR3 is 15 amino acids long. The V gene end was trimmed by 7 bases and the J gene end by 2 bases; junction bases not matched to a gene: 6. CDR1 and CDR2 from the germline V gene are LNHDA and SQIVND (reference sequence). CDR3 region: CASTPTSGTTDTQYF. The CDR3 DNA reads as TGTGCCAGTACTCCAACTAGCGGGACCACAGATACGCAGTATTTT.

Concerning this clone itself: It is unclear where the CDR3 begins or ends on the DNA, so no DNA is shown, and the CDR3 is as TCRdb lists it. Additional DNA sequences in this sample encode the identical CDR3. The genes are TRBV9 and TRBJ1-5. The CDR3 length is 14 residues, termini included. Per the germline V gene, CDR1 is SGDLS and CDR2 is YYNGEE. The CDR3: CASSVGDGNQPQHF.

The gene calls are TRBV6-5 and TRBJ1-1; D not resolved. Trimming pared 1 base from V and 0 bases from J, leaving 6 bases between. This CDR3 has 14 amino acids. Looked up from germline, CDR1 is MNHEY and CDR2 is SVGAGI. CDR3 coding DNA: TGTGCCAGCAGTTACTTGGAGTTGAACACTGAAGCTTTCTTT. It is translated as CASSYLELNTEAFF.

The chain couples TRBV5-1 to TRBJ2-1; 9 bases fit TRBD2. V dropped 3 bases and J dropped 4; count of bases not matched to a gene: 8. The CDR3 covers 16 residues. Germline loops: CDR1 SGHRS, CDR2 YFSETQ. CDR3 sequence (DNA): TGCGCCAGCAGCTCTCAGGCGAGCGGGGGGTACAATGAGCAGTTCTTC. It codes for CASSSQASGGYNEQFF.

CDR3 in amino acids: CASNVPAGTGELFF. CDR3 coding DNA: TGTGCCAGCAACGTGCCGGCAGGAACCGGGGAGCTGTTTTTT. The rearrangement links TRBV2 to TRBJ2-2; unclear D gene. The length of the CDR3 is 14 residues. Germline CDR1 reads SNHLY; CDR2 reads FYNNEI. V was shortened by 7 bases and J by 5 bases, with 14 bases between the two germline ends.

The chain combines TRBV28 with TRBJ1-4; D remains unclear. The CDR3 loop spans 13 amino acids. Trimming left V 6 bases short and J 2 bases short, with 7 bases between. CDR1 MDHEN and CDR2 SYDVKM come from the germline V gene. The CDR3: CASSPRTNEKLFF. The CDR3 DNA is TGTGCCAGCAGCCCCCGGACTAATGAAAAACTGTTTTTT.

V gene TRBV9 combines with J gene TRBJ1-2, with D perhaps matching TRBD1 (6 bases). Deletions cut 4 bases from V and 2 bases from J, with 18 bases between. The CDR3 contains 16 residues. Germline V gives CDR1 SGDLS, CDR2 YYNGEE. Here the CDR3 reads CASSLVPGGQNYGYTF. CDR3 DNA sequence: TGTGCCAGCAGCCTTGTCCCGGGGGGCCAGAACTATGGCTACACCTTC.

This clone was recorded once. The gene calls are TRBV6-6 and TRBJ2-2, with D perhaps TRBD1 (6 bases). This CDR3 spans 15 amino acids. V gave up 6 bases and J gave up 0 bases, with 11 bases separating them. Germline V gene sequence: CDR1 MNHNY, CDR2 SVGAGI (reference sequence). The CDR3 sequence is CASSQDSPNTGELFF. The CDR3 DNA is TGTGCCAGCAGCCAGGACAGCCCGAACACCGGGGAGCTGTTTTTT.

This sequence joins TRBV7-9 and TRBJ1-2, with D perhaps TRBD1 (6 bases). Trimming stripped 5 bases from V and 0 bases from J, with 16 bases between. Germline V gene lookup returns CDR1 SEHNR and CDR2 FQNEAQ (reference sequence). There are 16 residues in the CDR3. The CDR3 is CASSPRGGSANYGYTF. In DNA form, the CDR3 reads TGTGCCAGCAGCCCTAGAGGGGGAAGTGCTAACTATGGCTACACCTTC.

CDR3 coding DNA: TGTGCCAGCAGTTTTAAAGACGGCAGGTCGAGGAAAGCTTTCTTT. Its protein product is CASSFKDGRSRKAFF. The chain uses TRBV28 and TRBJ1-1, with D unclear. The germline CDR1 and CDR2 sequences are MDHEN and SYDVKM. Trimming cost V 3 bases and J 9 bases, with 20 bases left between them. CDR3 length equals 15 residues. The whole variable domain, filled in from reference TRBV28 and TRBJ1-1, reads DVKVTQSSRYLVKRTGEKVFLECVQDMDHENMFWYRQDPGLGLRLIYFSYDVKMKEKGDIPEGYSVSREKKERFSLILESASTNQTSMYLCASSFKDGRSRKAFFGQGTRLTVV.

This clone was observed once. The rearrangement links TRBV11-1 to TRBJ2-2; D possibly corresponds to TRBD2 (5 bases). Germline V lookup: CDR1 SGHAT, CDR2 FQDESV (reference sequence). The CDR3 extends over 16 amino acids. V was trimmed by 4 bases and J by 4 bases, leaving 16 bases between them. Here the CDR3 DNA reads TGTGCCAGCAGCTATAGGGCCGGGGATGGCACCGGGGAGCTGTTTTTT. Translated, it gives CASSYRAGDGTGELFF.

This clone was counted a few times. The CDR3 DNA follows: TGCGCCAGCAGCCCGGTGGCAGGGAACACTGAAGCTTTCTTT. This gives the protein CASSPVAGNTEAFF. The chain recombines TRBV5-1 with TRBJ1-1; D gene ambiguous. CDR3 length: 14 residues. V lost 4 bases and J lost 1, with 11 bases in between. CDR1 SGHRS and CDR2 YFSETQ come from the germline V gene.

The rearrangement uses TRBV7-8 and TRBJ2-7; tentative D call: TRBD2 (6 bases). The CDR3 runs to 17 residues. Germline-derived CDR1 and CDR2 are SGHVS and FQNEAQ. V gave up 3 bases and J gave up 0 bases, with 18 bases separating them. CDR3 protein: CASSLLAGSGLSYEQYF. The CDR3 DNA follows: TGTGCCAGCAGCTTGTTGGCCGGTAGCGGCCTCTCCTACGAGCAGTACTTC.

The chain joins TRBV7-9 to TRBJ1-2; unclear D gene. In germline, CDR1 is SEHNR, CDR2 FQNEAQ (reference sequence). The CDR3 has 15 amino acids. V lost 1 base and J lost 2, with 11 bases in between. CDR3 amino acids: CASSLGAGLNYGYTF. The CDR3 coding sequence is TGTGCCAGCAGCTTAGGGGCAGGCCTCAACTATGGCTACACCTTC.